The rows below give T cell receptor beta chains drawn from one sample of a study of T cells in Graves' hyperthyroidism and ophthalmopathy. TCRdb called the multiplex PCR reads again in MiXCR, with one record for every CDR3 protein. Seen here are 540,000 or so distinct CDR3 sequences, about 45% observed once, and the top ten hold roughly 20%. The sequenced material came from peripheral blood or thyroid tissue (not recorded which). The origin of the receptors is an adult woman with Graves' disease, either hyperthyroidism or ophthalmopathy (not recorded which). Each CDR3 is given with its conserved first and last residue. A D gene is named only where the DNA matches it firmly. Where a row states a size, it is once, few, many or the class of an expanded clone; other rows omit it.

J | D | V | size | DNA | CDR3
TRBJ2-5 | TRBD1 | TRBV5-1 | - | TGCGCCAGCAGCTTCTCAGGACAGGGAGAGGAGGCCCAGTACTTC | CASSFSGQGEEAQYF
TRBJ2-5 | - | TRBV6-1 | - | TGTGCCAGCACTCAGGAGGGGGAGACCCAGTACTTC | CASTQEGETQYF
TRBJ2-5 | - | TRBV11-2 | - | TGTGCCAGCAGCTTAATGGGCGGGGAGCTGTCGGAGACCCAGTACTTC | CASSLMGGELSETQYF
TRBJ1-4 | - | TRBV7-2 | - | TGTGCCAGCAGCTATGGGGGCAGTCAAAAACTGTTTTTT | CASSYGGSQKLFF
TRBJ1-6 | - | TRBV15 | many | TGTGCCACCAGCAGAGGGCCGATAAATTCACCCCTCCACTTT | CATSRGPINSPLHF
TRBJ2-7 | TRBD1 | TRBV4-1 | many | TGCGCCAGCAGCCAAGAGGGGACAGGGGGCTACGAGCAGTACTTC | CASSQEGTGGYEQYF
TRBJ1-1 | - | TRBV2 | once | TGTGCCAGCAGCCCCAATTACCTTGAGGCTTTCTTT | CASSPNYLEAFF
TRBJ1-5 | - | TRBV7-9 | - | TGTGCCAGCAGTTGGGAGGGAAGCAATCAGCCCCAGCATTTT | CASSWEGSNQPQHF
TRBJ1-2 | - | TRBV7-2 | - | TGTGCCTGTAGAGTCGGAGAGTATGGCTACACCTTC | CACRVGEYGYTF
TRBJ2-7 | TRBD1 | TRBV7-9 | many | TGTGCCAGCAGCTCTCACAGGGGTGCCTCCGAGCAGTACTTC | CASSSHRGASEQYF
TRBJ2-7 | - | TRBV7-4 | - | TGTGCCAGCAGCGGCGCCTGGGTTTACGAGCAGTACTTC | CASSGAWVYEQYF
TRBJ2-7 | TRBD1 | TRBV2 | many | TGTGCCAGCAGTCGGGACAGGACCCTCTCCTACGAGCAGTACTTC | CASSRDRTLSYEQYF
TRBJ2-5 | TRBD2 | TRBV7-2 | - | TGTGCCAGCAGGGTTGGTGGGAGGGCCTCGGAGACCCAGTACTTC | CASRVGGRASETQYF
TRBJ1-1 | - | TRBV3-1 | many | TGTGCCAGCAGCCCATCTCCGGCGAACACTGAAGCTTTCTTT | CASSPSPANTEAFF
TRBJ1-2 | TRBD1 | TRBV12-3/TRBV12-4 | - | TGTGCCAGCAGTCCCTCCGGACAGGGAGGCTACACCTTC | CASSPSGQGGYTF
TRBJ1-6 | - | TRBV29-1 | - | TGCAGCGCCAGACGGGGGAGGAACTCACCCCTCCACTTT | CSARRGRNSPLHF
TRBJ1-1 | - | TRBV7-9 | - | TGTGCCAGCACAGGGACACAGAACACTGAAGCTTTCTTT | CASTGTQNTEAFF
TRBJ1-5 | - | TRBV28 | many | TGTGCCAGCAGTAGGTTAAGCAATCAGCCCCAGCATTTT | CASSRLSNQPQHF
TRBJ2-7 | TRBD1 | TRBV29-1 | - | TGCAGCGTTGAAGCGGGACAGCGGTACGAGCAGTACTTC | CSVEAGQRYEQYF
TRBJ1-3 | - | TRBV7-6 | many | TGTGCCAGCAGCTTAATGGCCTCTGGAAACACCATATATTTT | CASSLMASGNTIYF
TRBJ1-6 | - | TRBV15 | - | TGTGCCACCAGCAACTGGACAGCCCGTAATTCACCCCTCCACTTT | CATSNWTARNSPLHF
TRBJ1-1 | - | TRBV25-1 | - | TGTGCCAGCAGCTTCGTCTGGGCTACGAACACTGAAGCTTTCTTT | CASSFVWATNTEAFF
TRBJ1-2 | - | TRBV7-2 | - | TGTGCCAGCAGCTTCAGGGATTTCTATGGCTACACCTTC | CASSFRDFYGYTF
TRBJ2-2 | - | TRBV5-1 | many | TGCGCCAGCAGCTTGGGGGGTTCGACCGGGGAGCTGTTTTTT | CASSLGGSTGELFF
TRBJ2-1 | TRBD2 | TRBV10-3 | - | TGTGCCATCAGGCCGGGACTAGACTACAATGAGCAGTTCTTC | CAIRPGLDYNEQFF
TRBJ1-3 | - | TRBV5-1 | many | TGCGCCAGCAGCTTGGAAGGGACGAATCGGGGAAACACCATATATTTT | CASSLEGTNRGNTIYF
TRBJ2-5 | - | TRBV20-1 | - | TGCAGTGCTAGCCCGTCAGGGGGGGGGGGCGAGACCCAGTACTTC | CSASPSGGGGETQYF
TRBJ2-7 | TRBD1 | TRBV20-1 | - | TGCAGTGCTAGACCGGGACAGCTCTACGAGCAGTACTTC | CSARPGQLYEQYF
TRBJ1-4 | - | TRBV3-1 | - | TGTGCCAGCAGCCAAGATAGGGCAGGGTTCGGTGAAAAACTGTTTTTT | CASSQDRAGFGEKLFF
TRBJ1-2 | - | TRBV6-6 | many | TGTGCCAGCAGTTACCCTCCCCCGGGCCTGGGAGGCTACACCTTC | CASSYPPPGLGGYTF
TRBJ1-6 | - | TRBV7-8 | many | TGTGCCAGCAGCTTAGTTGGATTCCAGGGGAATTCACCCCTCCACTTT | CASSLVGFQGNSPLHF
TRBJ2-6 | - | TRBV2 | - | TGTGCCAGCAAGGCAGGGGACCTAACCTCTGGGGCCAACGTCCTGACTTTC | CASKAGDLTSGANVLTF
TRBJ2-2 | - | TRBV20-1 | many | TGCAGTGCTAGCTGGGTGAACACCGGGGAGCTGTTTTTT | CSASWVNTGELFF
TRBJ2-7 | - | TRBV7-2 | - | TGTGCCAGCAGCTTAGTTCGGGGTCTGTTCCGAGAGCAGTACTTC | CASSLVRGLFREQYF
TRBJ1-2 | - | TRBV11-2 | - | TGTGTCAGCAGCCATCAAGTTCAGGGTAACTATGGCTACACCTTC | CVSSHQVQGNYGYTF
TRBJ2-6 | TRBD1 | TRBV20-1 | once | TGCAGTGCGGGGGACAGGGGGCACCTGACTTTC | CSAGDRGHLTF
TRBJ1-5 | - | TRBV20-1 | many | TGCAGTGCTAAAAGGGGGATCGGGCAGCCCCAGCATTTT | CSAKRGIGQPQHF
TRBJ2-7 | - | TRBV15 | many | TGTGCCACCAGCCCCGGGCGGTCCTACGAGCAGTACTTC | CATSPGRSYEQYF
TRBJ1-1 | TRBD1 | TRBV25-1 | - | TGTGCCAGCCGTCGGGCAGGGGGGAACACTGAAGCTTTCTTT | CASRRAGGNTEAFF
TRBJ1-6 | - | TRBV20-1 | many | TGCAGTGCCAACCATCGGACACCCCTCCACTTT | CSANHRTPLHF
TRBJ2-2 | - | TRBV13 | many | TGTGCCAGCAGCCTCAGCCGTGGGGAGCTGTTTTTT | CASSLSRGELFF
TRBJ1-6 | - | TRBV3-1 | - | TGTGCCAGCAGCCGCGACGGCCTATACTATAATTCACCCCTCCACTTT | CASSRDGLYYNSPLHF
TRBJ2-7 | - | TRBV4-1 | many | TGCGCCAGCAGCCAAGTTCTGGGGGGAGCGGACGCCTACGAGCAGTACTTC | CASSQVLGGADAYEQYF
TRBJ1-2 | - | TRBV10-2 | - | TGCGCCAGCAGCCCCGCCGACATACTCTCCTATGGCTACACCTTC | CASSPADILSYGYTF
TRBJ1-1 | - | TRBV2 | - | TGTGCCAGCAGTGAAGGTGCGTGGGTGAACACTGAAGCTTTCTTT | CASSEGAWVNTEAFF
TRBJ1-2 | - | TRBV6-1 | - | TGTGCCAGCAGGTGGGATGGCTACACCTTC | CASRWDGYTF
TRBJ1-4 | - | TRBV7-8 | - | TGTGCCAGCAGAGTCAGGGGACGGGGGCTGTTTTTT | CASRVRGRGLFF
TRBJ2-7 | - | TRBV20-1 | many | TGCAGTGCTAGACTGTGGACCTACGAGCAGTACTTC | CSARLWTYEQYF
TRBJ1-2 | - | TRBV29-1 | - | TGCAGCGTTCCAGATGGAGTGCATTCCTATGGCTACACCTTC | CSVPDGVHSYGYTF
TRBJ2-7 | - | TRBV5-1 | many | TGCGCCAGCAGCTTGCAACCGCCACCCGCGACCTACGAGCAGTACTTC | CASSLQPPPATYEQYF
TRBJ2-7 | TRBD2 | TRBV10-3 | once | TGTGCCATCAGTGAGAGTCTAGCGGGAGAACGACCCTACGAGCAGTACTTC | CAISESLAGERPYEQYF
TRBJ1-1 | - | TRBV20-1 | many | TGCAGTGCTAGATGGAACACTGAAGCTTTCTTT | CSARWNTEAFF
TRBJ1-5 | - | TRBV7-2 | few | TGTGCCAGCAGCCCGACAGGAGTACAGCCCCAGCATTTT | CASSPTGVQPQHF
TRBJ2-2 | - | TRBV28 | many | TGTGCCAGCAGCCTGACAGTTACCGGGGAGCTGTTTTTT | CASSLTVTGELFF
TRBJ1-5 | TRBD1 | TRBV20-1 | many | TGCAGTGGCAGACAGGGTCCTAACAATCAGCCCCAGCATTTT | CSGRQGPNNQPQHF